This is a list of T cell receptor beta chains from one sample in a study of blood T cell repertoires in COVID-19. Sequenced by immunoSEQ multiplex PCR; TCRdb stores in-frame clones only, minus some. This table holds about 150,000 clones, approximately 80% found once. Specimen: peripheral blood. The receptor set was obtained from a woman aged 50 to 60 with acute or convalescent COVID-19. The conserved cysteine and the conserved F or W are not part of the CDR3 here.

v_call,j_call,cdr3_aa
TRBV11-2,TRBJ1-4,ASSLQATGYEKLF
TRBV12-3/TRBV12-4,TRBJ1-5,ASNTGGPGAQH
TRBV7-2,TRBJ2-1,ASSFGLIKEQF
TRBV6-5,TRBJ2-7,ASIRAGGFYEQY
TRBV24-1,TRBJ1-6,ATSDPLPPPLH
TRBV7-2,TRBJ1-2,ASSLRQSTNYGYT
TRBV19,TRBJ2-7,ASSIGGAYEQY
TRBV7-3,TRBJ2-7,ASSPTGDSYEQY
TRBV3-1/TRBV3-2,TRBJ2-4,ASSERGLTKNIQY
TRBV18,TRBJ1-3,ASSSRTGAGNTIY
TRBV12-3/TRBV12-4,TRBJ2-7,ASSRTGPYEQY
TRBV7-8,TRBJ1-5,ASNDRGENQPQH
TRBV7-2,TRBJ1-5,ASSSGPGNQPQH
TRBV19,TRBJ2-7,ASSISTSETSSYEQY
TRBV19,TRBJ1-5,ASQPGTGVNQPQH
TRBV28,TRBJ1-4,ASSLNDRVGEKLF
TRBV7-3,TRBJ2-5,ASSFLGGTTETQY
TRBV18,TRBJ1-1,ASSPRQLNTEAF
TRBV18,TRBJ2-1,ASSPTQGSSYNEQF
TRBV9,TRBJ2-2,ASSVGGTNTGELF
TRBV15,TRBJ1-3,ATSRGLQISSGNTIY
TRBV2,TRBJ1-1,AWRLNTEAF
TRBV18,TRBJ1-6,ASSFKGQGDGSPLH
TRBV2,TRBJ1-4,ASSVDRGQEKLF
TRBV5-4,TRBJ2-3,AIATGVLSTDTQY
TRBV2,TRBJ2-3,ASASGWSTDTQY
TRBV6-7,TRBJ1-1,ASSYSGQGALNTEAF
TRBV5-4,TRBJ2-5,ASSLTSDQETQY
TRBV7-9,TRBJ1-4,ASSPGQINEKLF
TRBV7-8,TRBJ1-5,ASSSQQGASNQPQH